What follows describes a single T cell receptor (beta chain). This clone's antigen is unknown. Base qualities are not recorded, but no much larger clone differs from it by a single base. The CDR3 spans 12 residues, from the cysteine through the phenylalanine. The only DNA kept is the CDR3, 36 bases in frame from the first base. According to the germline V gene, CDR1 reads SGHRS and CDR2 reads YFSETQ. V lost 4 bases and J lost 2 bases; the stretch between them is 5 bases long. The meaning of the sample's time point label: pretreatment peripheral blood. The Qiagen DNeasy Blood extraction kit was used to purify genomic DNA from total PBMCs and from tumor samples. PBMCs were collected pretreatment and during treatment, and were isolated and stored as previously described. This sample is part of a study of PD-L1 blockade in urothelial cancer (dated by TCRdb to about 2017). Regarding the research as a whole: About 85% of the roughly 29 patients were males with bladder-origin urothelial cancer, and about 65% of the roughly 30 reported a prior smoking history. Patients had an ECOG performance status of 0 or 1 and had received between 0 and 3 prior chemotherapy regimens. Blood samples were analyzed at two time points: 3 weeks after treatment start (second dose) and 6 weeks after treatment start. A median of around 150,000 T cells and around 81,000 unique TCRs was obtained from blood samples, and a median clonality of around 0.08 was observed. An exploratory multi-omic analysis was conducted of the somatic, immune and clinical correlates of response to PD-L1 blockade with atezolizumab in urothelial cancer. Pretreatment tumor samples, along with matched peripheral blood serially collected before and after atezolizumab treatment, were subjected to TCR sequencing. Progression-free survival longer than 6 months counted as durable clinical benefit, and TCR features were additionally tested against both progression-free and overall survival. In the same patients, pretreatment tumors underwent whole exome sequencing and RNA sequencing in addition to TCR sequencing. Durable clinical benefit was achieved by nine patients but not by the remaining 20. Under 30 patients had pretreatment blood TCR-seq, approximately 24 had at least one posttreatment blood collection, and approximately 24 had tumor TCR-seq.

The research as a whole found: Because the sample size was small (n ≈ 27) and many exploratory analyses were performed, the results are intended to be hypothesis-generating. Patients with durable benefit showed greater expansion of tumor-associated TCR clones in peripheral blood 3 weeks after starting treatment (n = 22, p = 0.022). Improved progression-free and overall survival was associated with having pretreatment peripheral blood TCR clonality below the median.

To estimate absolute template abundance from read counts, synthetic TCR analog templates were spiked into each PCR. TCRbeta CDR3 regions were amplified from genomic DNA with bias-controlled V and J gene primers using the immunoSEQ assay. Sequencing of rearranged TCRbeta segments was done at approximately 20X coverage. Concerning the study's data processing: Clustering was used to correct sequencing errors, and CDR3s were annotated against IMGT so that V, D and J genes could be assigned. Downstream analyses used only productive TCRbeta rearrangements, leaving out any out-of-frame or stop-codon sequences. Clonality was computed as one minus Shannon entropy normalized by the log of the number of unique productive sequences. Clones differing between time points or between blood and tumor were identified by Fisher's exact test with Benjamini-Hochberg correction at adjusted p below 0.01. This immuneACCESS table, as held by TCRdb, lists in-frame sequences with V and J called but not all clones. Of the missing ones, under half trace to an unresolved V gene in checked studies; the others have no known cause. V, J and clone size were drawn from that table, and D and trimming were deduced from the DNA. The sample records under 55,000 clones, 70% to 90% of which are singletons. The biggest ten clones account for more than 20% of the sample.

Sequences were derived from PBMCs, sampled around atezolizumab (anti-PD-L1) treatment. The chain joins TRBV5-1 to TRBJ2-3; too little of a D gene remains to name it. The sequence was obtained from a donor at least 40 years old with urothelial cancer. The sequence in DNA is TGCGCCAGCAGCCTCCCCACAGATACGCAGTATTTT. This translates into CASSLPTDTQYF.